A single sample gave rise to the 23 T cell receptor beta chains below, sequenced in a study of sequential checkpoint blockade in melanoma (dated by TCRdb to about 2019). Receptor amplification or capture employed the immunoSEQ multiplex PCR assay. TCRdb retrieved this table from immuneACCESS and kept in-frame rearrangements only. Not all clones are present; in checked studies, unresolved V genes account for under half, and no reason is known for the remainder. The sample has a few thousand clones on record, roughly 28% of them singletons. The top ten clonotypes cover around 20% of the sample. The treatment or condition label on this specimen signifies: randomized to nivolumab then ipilimumab (arm A) or the reverse (arm B). This material consisted of tumor tissue (inferred from file names), taken from a patient given nivolumab and ipilimumab in sequence. The receptor set was obtained from a human donor with melanoma.

The chain recombines TRBV18 with TRBJ2-3, with 9 bases matching TRBD1. Germline values: CDR1 KGHSH, CDR2 LQKENI. V lost 3 bases, J lost 1 base, and 2 bases stayed unmatched. The CDR3 is made up of 15 amino acids. For the CDR3, the DNA is TGTGCCAGCTCACCGAGGACAGGGGGCACAGATACGCAGTATTTT. It encodes CASSPRTGGTDTQYF.

In its sample, this clone was seen many times. This chain uses TRBV11-3 with TRBJ2-7; D unresolved. There are 17 residues in the CDR3. The ends were cut back, 2 bases at V and 0 bases at J, with 17 bases in the middle. Looked up from germline, CDR1 is SGHNT and CDR2 is YENEEA. The CDR3 nucleotides are TGTGCCAGCAGCTTATTAGTTCGATCGGGTAGCTCCTACGAGCAGTACTTC. Protein: CASSLLVRSGSSYEQYF.

The CDR3 is CASSSPVGGGNTIYF. The CDR3 region has the DNA TGTGCCAGCAGCTCACCTGTGGGCGGAGGAAACACCATATATTTT. The V and J genes are TRBV11-3 and TRBJ1-3, with D unresolved. This CDR3 comprises 15 residues. The V end was cut by 4 bases, the J end by 4 bases, with 14 bases between. CDR1 is SGHNT and CDR2 is YENEEA in the germline V gene.

This rearrangement joins TRBV18 to TRBJ1-3, with D possibly TRBD1 on 6 matching bases. The CDR3 totals 16 residues. V was shortened by 3 bases and J by 5 bases, with 17 bases between the two germline ends. Germline V lookup: CDR1 KGHSH, CDR2 LQKENI. Written as DNA, the CDR3 is TGTGCCAGCTCACCGACAGGCAGTGCTAAAAGAAACACCATATATTTT. Translated, it gives CASSPTGSAKRNTIYF.

Judged by abundance, this clone is medium-sized (0.01 to 0.1%). This chain uses TRBV28 with TRBJ1-1; a possible D gene is TRBD1 (5 bases). V was shortened by 11 bases and J by 1 base, with 14 bases between the two germline ends. In germline, CDR1 is MDHEN, CDR2 SYDVKM. The CDR3 sequence is 13 residues long. This CDR3 reads CAGQGQGNTEAFF. CDR3 nucleotide sequence: TGTGCCGGACAAGGGCAGGGGAACACTGAAGCTTTCTTT.

This sequence joins TRBV19 and TRBJ1-1, with D uncertain. The V end lost 3 bases, the J end lost 7 bases, and 9 bases lay between the germline ends. This CDR3 spans 12 amino acids. Per the germline V gene, CDR1 is LNHDA and CDR2 is SQIVND (reference sequence). The CDR3 DNA sequence: TGTGCCAGTAGTATCGAGGGAGATGAAGCTTTCTTT. This translates into CASSIEGDEAFF.

The CDR3 nucleotides read TGCGCCAGCAGTGATGGCTTGGGACTAGCGGGAGATACGCAGTATTTT. Its protein product is CASSDGLGLAGDTQYF. The genes are TRBV10-2 and TRBJ2-3, with 12 bases identical to TRBD2. V lost 3 bases and J lost 5; bases outside the gene matches: 6. The CDR3 spans 16 residues. Germline lookup yields CDR1 WSHSY and CDR2 SAAADI.

This clone came up a few times. The CDR3 nucleotides read TGTGCCACCAGCAGACCCCAGGGGAAAGAGACCCAGTACTTC. Protein sequence: CATSRPQGKETQYF. The J gene is TRBJ2-5, the V gene TRBV15, with a possible D match to TRBD1 (6 bases). CDR3 size: 14 residues. Germline V lookup: CDR1 LNHNV, CDR2 YYDKDF (reference sequence). The V and J ends lost 2 bases and 3 bases respectively, with 10 bases between them.

The V gene is TRBV15, the J gene TRBJ1-5; 7 bases align to TRBD1. CDR1 is LNHNV, CDR2 YYDKDF, per germline (reference sequence). V lost 0 bases, J lost 7 bases, and 6 bases stayed unmatched. The CDR3 has 15 amino acids. The CDR3 spells CATSRDQGGTQPQHF. Written as DNA, the CDR3 is TGTGCCACCAGCAGAGATCAGGGGGGGACCCAGCCCCAGCATTTT.

The chain employs TRBV11-3 and TRBJ2-7; TRBD1 matches at 8 bases. The CDR3 contains 14 residues. The ends lost 5 bases at V and 5 bases at J; junction bases unmatched: 8. Germline V CDR1 and CDR2: SGHNT, YENEEA. CDR3 bases: TGTGCCAGCAGCACTGCGGGGACAGGCAACGAGCAGTACTTC. Its translation is CASSTAGTGNEQYF.

The V gene is TRBV9, the J gene TRBJ2-6; D ambiguous. Trimming shortened V by 3 bases and J by 0 bases, and 10 bases separated the two germline ends. Per germline, CDR1 SGDLS and CDR2 YYNGEE. The CDR3 extends over 16 amino acids. The CDR3 DNA follows: TGTGCCAGCAGCGGCAATCTTAACTCTGGGGCCAACGTCCTGACTTTC. Translating it yields CASSGNLNSGANVLTF.

The chain employs TRBV11-3 and TRBJ2-2; 14 bases agree with TRBD2. Germline loops: CDR1 SGHNT, CDR2 YENEEA. The CDR3 contains 18 residues. Trimming at V came to 7 bases and at J to 7 bases, leaving 14 bases not matched to a gene. The CDR3 DNA is TGTGCCAGCACCCAATTTCCGGGACTAGCGGGAGTGGGCGGGGAGCTGTTTTTT. It codes for CASTQFPGLAGVGGELFF.

This chain uses TRBV5-1 with TRBJ1-5; tentatively, D is TRBD1 (5 bases). The CDR3 consists of 14 residues. Per germline, CDR1 SGHRS and CDR2 YFSETQ. V lost 6 bases and J 2 bases, leaving 12 bases between the germline ends. CDR3 sequence (DNA): TGCGCCAGCATCCTGGGGGATTGCAATCAGCCCCAGCATTTT. Its translation is CASILGDCNQPQHF. Full variable domain (outside the CDR3, taken from reference TRBV5-1 and TRBJ1-5): KAGVTQTPRYLIKTRGQQVTLSCSPISGHRSVSWYQQTPGQGLQFLFEYFSETQRNKGNFPGRFSGRQFSNSRSEMNVSTLELGDSALYLCASILGDCNQPQHFGDGTRLSIL.

Only a few counts were recorded for this clone. The rearrangement joins TRBV6-8 to TRBJ2-7, with D possibly being TRBD2 (7 bases). Germline V gene lookup returns CDR1 MNHGY and CDR2 SAAAGT. V lost 0 bases to trimming and J lost 3 bases, with 21 bases between them. The length of the CDR3 is 18 residues. The CDR3 loop reads CASSYSWEGGRSYYEQYF. The CDR3 nucleotides read TGTGCCAGCAGTTACTCGTGGGAGGGGGGACGATCCTACTACGAGCAGTACTTC.

The chain links TRBV5-1 to TRBJ2-7; a weak D match, TRBD2 (6 bases). This CDR3 is built from 15 residues. Germline V gene sequence: CDR1 SGHRS, CDR2 YFSETQ. Trimming took 4 bases from V and 0 from J, leaving 14 bases between them. Here the CDR3 DNA reads TGCGCCAGCAGCCCGGCGGGGAGTAGCTCCTACGAGCAGTACTTC. Amino acid sequence: CASSPAGSSSYEQYF.

In its sample, this clone was seen a few times. This chain links TRBV6-8 with TRBJ1-1; D might be TRBD1 (5 bases). V was cut by 0 bases and J by 4 bases, with 9 bases left in between. The CDR3 is 14 residues long. From germline, CDR1 is MNHGY and CDR2 SAAAGT. This CDR3 is CASSYSQGITEAFF. CDR3 DNA: TGTGCCAGCAGTTACTCCCAGGGCATCACTGAAGCTTTCTTT.

This clone has just a few counts. The J gene is TRBJ2-7, the V gene TRBV6-8; TRBD1 is a possible D gene (5 bases). This CDR3 has 12 amino acids. V gave up 7 bases and J gave up 5 bases, with 12 bases separating them. Germline V gene data show CDR1 as MNHGY and CDR2 as SAAAGT. CDR3 sequence: CASNAGSHEQYF. As DNA, the CDR3 is TGTGCCAGCAACGCAGGGTCCCACGAGCAGTACTTC.

The rearrangement joins TRBV6-8 to TRBJ2-7; 7 bases match TRBD2. J gave up 4 bases and V 6 bases, and 9 bases lay outside the gene matches. CDR1 is MNHGY, CDR2 SAAAGT, per germline. The CDR3 is made up of 14 amino acids. This CDR3 is CASRGLAATYEQYF. CDR3 bases: TGTGCCAGCAGGGGGCTAGCGGCAACTTACGAGCAGTACTTC.

This clone showed up many times. The rearrangement joins TRBV11-3 to TRBJ2-3; 12 nucleotides line up with TRBD2. Germline V lookup: CDR1 SGHNT, CDR2 YENEEA. The ends lost 4 bases at V and 6 bases at J; junction bases unmatched: 8. This CDR3 is 16 amino acids long. CDR3 bases: TGTGCCAGCAGCTCCCCCCCTAGCGGGGGGGCGGATACGCAGTATTTT. It is translated as CASSSPPSGGADTQYF.

A few counts support this clone. The rearrangement links TRBV11-3 to TRBJ2-2; weak D call: TRBD2 (6 bases). V was cut by 4 bases and J by 7 bases, with 13 bases left in between. The CDR3 consists of 14 residues. Germline V lookup: CDR1 SGHNT, CDR2 YENEEA. Here the CDR3 DNA reads TGTGCCAGCAGCTGGCGGGGCGGCGGCGGGGAGCTGTTTTTT. Amino acids: CASSWRGGGGELFF.

This clone came up a few times. The V call is TRBV29-1, the J call TRBJ2-7, with 7 bases that match TRBD1. V was clipped by 6 bases and J by 0 bases; unmatched bases: 2. CDR1 and CDR2 (germline): SQVTM, ANQGSEA. This CDR3 is 12 amino acids long. CDR3: CSVGTDSYEQYF. The CDR3 DNA reads TGCAGCGTCGGGACAGACTCCTACGAGCAGTACTTC.

The chain employs TRBV11-3 and TRBJ1-3; no definite D call. Germline lookup yields CDR1 SGHNT and CDR2 YENEEA. V lost 1 base and J lost 1, with 5 bases in between. The CDR3 runs to 14 residues. In DNA, the CDR3 is TGTGCCAGCAGCTTAGGGATGTCTGGAAACACCATATATTTT. Translation: CASSLGMSGNTIYF.

This chain links TRBV19 with TRBJ1-2; no clear D. Trimming shortened V by 5 bases and J by 3 bases, and 13 bases separated the two germline ends. Germline values: CDR1 LNHDA, CDR2 SQIVND (reference sequence). The CDR3 consists of 14 residues. As DNA, the CDR3 is TGTGCCAGTAGTTTAACCGGGCCGGACTATGGCTACACCTTC. This gives the protein CASSLTGPDYGYTF.